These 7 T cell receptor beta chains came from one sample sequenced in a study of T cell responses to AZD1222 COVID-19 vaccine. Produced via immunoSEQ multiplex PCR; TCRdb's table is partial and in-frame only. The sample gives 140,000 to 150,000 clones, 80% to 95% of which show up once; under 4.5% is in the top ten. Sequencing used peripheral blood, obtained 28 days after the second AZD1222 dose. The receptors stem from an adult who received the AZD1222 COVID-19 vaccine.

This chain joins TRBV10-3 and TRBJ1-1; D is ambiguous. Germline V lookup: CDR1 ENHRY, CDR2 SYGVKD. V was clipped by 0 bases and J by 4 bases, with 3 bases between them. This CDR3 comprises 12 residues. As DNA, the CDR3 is TGTGCCATCAGTGAGTCGCTCACTGAAGCTTTCTTT. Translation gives CAISESLTEAFF.

The CDR3 reads CASSQPGQSETQYF. The CDR3 nucleotides read TGTGCCAGCAGCCAACCGGGACAGTCTGAGACCCAGTACTTC. The chain recombines TRBV3-1 (or the pseudogene TRBV3-2) with TRBJ2-5, with 7 bases lining up with TRBD1. The CDR3 covers 14 residues. The germline V gene has CDR1 LGHDT and CDR2 YNNKEL (reference sequence). Trimming at V came to 2 bases and at J to 5 bases, leaving 5 bases not matched to a gene.

CDR3: CASRGRDTQYF. CDR3 coding DNA: TGTGCCAGCAGAGGGAGGGATACGCAGTATTTT. This chain uses TRBV2 with TRBJ2-3; tentative D call: TRBD2 (6 bases). The germline V gene has CDR1 SNHLY and CDR2 FYNNEI. V lost 6 bases to trimming and J lost 6 bases, with 7 bases between them. This CDR3 contains 11 residues.

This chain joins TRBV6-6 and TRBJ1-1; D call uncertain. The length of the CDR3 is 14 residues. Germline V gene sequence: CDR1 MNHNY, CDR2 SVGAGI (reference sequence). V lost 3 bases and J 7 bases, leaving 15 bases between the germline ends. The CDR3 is CASSYLREGGEAFF. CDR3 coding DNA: TGTGCCAGCAGTTATCTTCGGGAGGGAGGTGAAGCTTTCTTT.

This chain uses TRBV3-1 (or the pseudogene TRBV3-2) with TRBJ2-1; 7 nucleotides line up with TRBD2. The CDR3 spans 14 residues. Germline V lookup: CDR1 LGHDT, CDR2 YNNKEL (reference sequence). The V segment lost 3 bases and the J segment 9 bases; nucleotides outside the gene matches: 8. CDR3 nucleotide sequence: TGTGCCAGCAGCCAGGTGGCGGGAGCGAGTGAGCAGTTCTTC. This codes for CASSQVAGASEQFF.

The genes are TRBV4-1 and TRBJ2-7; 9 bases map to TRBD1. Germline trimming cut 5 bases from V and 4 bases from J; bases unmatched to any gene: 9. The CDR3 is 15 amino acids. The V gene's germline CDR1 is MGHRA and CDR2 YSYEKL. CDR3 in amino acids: CASSVPGTGWYEQYF. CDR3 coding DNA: TGCGCCAGCAGCGTGCCCGGGACAGGGTGGTACGAGCAGTACTTC.

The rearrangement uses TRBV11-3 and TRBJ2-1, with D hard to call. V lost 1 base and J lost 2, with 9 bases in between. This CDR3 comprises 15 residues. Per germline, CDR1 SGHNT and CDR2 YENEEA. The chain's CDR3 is CASSLGGLAYNEQFF. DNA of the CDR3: TGTGCCAGCAGCTTAGGTGGGCTAGCCTACAATGAGCAGTTCTTC.